This T cell receptor (beta chain) is drawn from a study of T cells in Graves' hyperthyroidism and ophthalmopathy. Study-level points and caveats: Ophthalmopathy stood apart from stable hyperthyroidism in a 13 V-J model.

RNA transcripts provided the source from which TCR beta CDR3 regions were amplified. HTBI primers were used for first-round RT-PCR of the TCR CDR3. MiXCR, run by TCRdb on the multiplex PCR reads, gives a single entry per CDR3 protein. The sample lists 380,000 or so distinct CDR3 sequences; approximately 20% were seen once. Any patient presenting with uncontrolled infection, other autoimmune disease, pregnancy or lactation was left out. Clinical symptoms, serum thyroxine and TRAb, thyroid ultrasound and orbital computed tomography together formed the diagnostic basis. A remark on this clonotype: Its antigen is unknown.

The V gene's germline CDR1 is MNHEY and CDR2 SVGAGI. The length of the CDR3 is 15 residues. The germline V and J ends were trimmed by 0 bases and 14 bases, with 22 bases remaining between them. The sample consisted of blood. This sequence joins TRBV6-5 and TRBJ2-5; a possible D gene is TRBD2 (6 bases). The receptor's source is a woman aged 18-29 years with Graves' hyperthyroidism. The CDR3, as DNA: TGTGCCAGCAGTTACTCTAAGCTTCACGGGAGATTTCTTTACTTC. Protein product: CASSYSKLHGRFLYF.